A single sample gave rise to the 2 T cell receptor beta chains below, sequenced in a study of shared clonotypes between healthy human individuals (dated by TCRdb to the early 2020s). Library prep was done by the immunoSEQ multiplex PCR assay. TCRdb mirrors the immuneACCESS table, restricted to in-frame sequences. Some clones are absent from its copies; in checked studies, under half trace to an unresolved V gene, and the reason for the others is unknown. This sample holds about 490,000 clones; roughly 80% were observed only once. The ten largest clones take up about 13% of the sample. The sequencing input was PBMCs. The receptors here all came from a woman aged 35 to 49 in good health. Some clones in this sample may be carry-over from other donors' samples.

Note on this clone: Other DNA sequences in this specimen translate into the identical CDR3. V gene TRBV9 combines with J gene TRBJ2-3; 9 bases align to TRBD2. Germline lookup yields CDR1 SGDLS and CDR2 YYNGEE. The CDR3 consists of 16 residues. The ends lost 0 bases at V and 1 base at J; junction bases unmatched: 3. CDR3 bases: TGTGCCAGCAGCGTAGGAGCGGGAGGTGGCACAGATACGCAGTATTTT. This translates into CASSVGAGGGTDTQYF. Full variable domain (remainder filled in from reference TRBV9 and TRBJ2-3): DSGVTQTPKHLITATGQRVTLRCSPRSGDLSVYWYQQSLDQGLQFLIQYYNGEERAKGNILERFSAQQFPDLHSELNLSSLELGDSALYFCASSVGAGGGTDTQYFGPGTRLTVL.

The gene calls are TRBV5-4 and TRBJ2-5; D gene unclear. V shed 0 bases and J shed 0 bases, with 6 bases lying between them. Germline V gene sequence: CDR1 SGHNT, CDR2 YYREEE (reference sequence). The CDR3 runs 14 residues. The CDR3 bases are TGTGCCAGCAGCTTGGGAGACTACCAAGAGACCCAGTACTTC. It yields the protein CASSLGDYQETQYF.